The TCR beta chain described here comes from a study of blood T cell repertoires in COVID-19. Germline lookup yields CDR1 SNHLY and CDR2 FYNNEI. V dropped 1 base and J dropped 2 bases, with 17 bases sitting between them. The CDR3 is 17 amino acids. Grouping used clinical history reported by participants in a survey and questionnaire. Sequencing was performed with immunoSEQ multiplex PCR; in TCRdb, only in-frame clones are kept and a portion is missing. The sample lists roughly 400,000 clones, approximately 90% occurring once. The rearrangement links TRBV2 to TRBJ1-2; D not certain. Source material: PBMCs or T cells enriched from blood (not recorded which). This sequence originates from a young woman who had been exposed to COVID-19. The CDR3 bases are TGTGCCAGCAGTGAAGTACGGGAGGGAGCCCCCAACTATGGCTACACCTTC. As protein: CASSEVREGAPNYGYTF.